This T cell receptor (beta chain) was sequenced in a study of T cell responses to AZD1222 COVID-19 vaccine. Study-level points and caveats: Spike was spanned by vaccine-associated CD4 TCRs, with dominance at 160-218 and 743-854. The study identified only six AZD1222 recipients as seropositive at baseline.

The method was immunoSEQ multiplex PCR; TCRdb's version includes in-frame clones alone and lacks a portion of them. Seen here are under 150,000 clones, more than 85% observed once, and the top ten hold 1.6%. As to this clone: Its antigen is undetermined.

CDR1 and CDR2 (germline): SGHTA, FQGNSA. The CDR3 runs 15 residues. V lost 1 base and J 6 bases, leaving 15 bases between the germline ends. This TCR was recovered from an adult in good health. The source material was peripheral blood, sampled on day 0 of AZD1222 vaccination. V and J are TRBV7-2 and TRBJ1-1; D is unresolved. CDR3 nucleotide sequence: TGTGCCAGCAGCTTAGAGCCGGTCCGTGGGGCTGAAGCTTTCTTT. It codes for CASSLEPVRGAEAFF. Drawing the rest from reference TRBV7-2 and TRBJ1-1, the complete variable domain is GAGVSQSPSNKVTEKGKDVELRCDPISGHTALYWYRQSLGQGLEFLIYFQGNSAPDKSGLPSDRFSAERTGGSVSTLTIQRTQQEDSAVYLCASSLEPVRGAEAFFGQGTRLTVV.